Listed below are T cell receptor beta chains from one sample, sequenced in a study of T cells after yellow fever vaccination. One entry per CDR3 protein, called by TCRdb with MiXCR from the 5' RACE reads. Found here are 150,000 or so distinct CDR3 sequences, over 7% of them singletons; the top ten hold roughly 40%. Sample: CD8+ T cells sorted from PBMCs, taken 45 days after the yellow fever booster vaccination. The origin of the receptors is a man between 18 and 29 years old who received the YFV17D yellow fever vaccine. CDR3s include the opening cysteine and the closing phenylalanine or tryptophan. A D gene is named only where the DNA matches it firmly. The size of a clone is reported for some rows only, either as once, few or many, or as a class for expanded clones.

V gene,CDR3 length,clone size,D gene,J gene,CDR3 protein,CDR3 DNA
TRBV29-1,14,.,.,TRBJ1-1,CSVESAGRNTEAFF,TGCAGCGTTGAGTCAGCAGGGAGGAACACTGAAGCTTTCTTT
TRBV25-1,16,.,TRBD1,TRBJ2-1,CASSEVQGDPYNEQFF,TGTGCCAGCAGTGAAGTGCAGGGGGACCCCTACAATGAGCAGTTCTTC
TRBV15,14,many,TRBD1,TRBJ2-1,CATGDGQGSSEQFF,TGTGCCACCGGGGACGGACAGGGGTCAAGTGAGCAGTTCTTC
TRBV7-3,18,few,TRBD2,TRBJ2-3,CASSLNPSLAGGTDTQYF,TGTGCCAGCAGCTTAAATCCGTCGCTAGCGGGGGGGACAGATACGCAGTATTTT
TRBV6-5,13,few,.,TRBJ2-6,CASSGSGANVLTF,TGTGCCAGCTCTGGGTCTGGGGCCAACGTCCTGACTTTC
TRBV7-6,16,many,.,TRBJ2-2,CASSLRSGENTGELFF,TGTGCCAGCAGCTTAAGGTCCGGGGAAAACACCGGGGAGCTGTTTTTT
TRBV7-9,14,.,TRBD2,TRBJ2-2,CASTLGGYAGELFF,TGTGCCAGCACTCTGGGGGGGTACGCCGGGGAGCTGTTTTTT
TRBV20-1,15,.,TRBD1,TRBJ1-6,CSAREAGTGDLSLHF,TGCAGTGCTAGAGAAGCCGGGACAGGGGATTTATCCCTCCACTTT
TRBV6-6,12,.,.,TRBJ1-4,CASSSLREKLFF,TGTGCCAGCAGTTCCCTCCGGGAAAAACTGTTTTTT
TRBV12-3/TRBV12-4,11,many,.,TRBJ2-4,CASSPANIQYF,TGTGCCAGCAGCCCAGCCAACATTCAGTACTTC
TRBV20-1,12,.,TRBD1,TRBJ2-7,CSARTGVYEQYF,TGCAGTGCTAGAACAGGGGTCTACGAGCAGTACTTC
TRBV27,16,.,TRBD2,TRBJ2-3,CASSFTPSGGEGTQYF,TGTGCCAGCAGTTTCACCCCTAGCGGGGGGGAGGGTACGCAGTATTTT
TRBV11-2,18,.,TRBD2,TRBJ2-1,CASSSTGTSGGLGNEQFF,TGTGCCAGCAGCTCTACCGGGACTAGCGGGGGTCTGGGGAATGAGCAGTTCTTC
TRBV27,13,few,.,TRBJ1-1,CASSLRPNTEAFF,TGTGCCAGCAGTTTACGACCGAACACTGAAGCTTTCTTT
TRBV12-3/TRBV12-4,13,many,TRBD1,TRBJ2-5,CASSPTGKETQYF,TGTGCCAGCAGTCCGACAGGGAAAGAGACCCAGTACTTC
TRBV6-5,11,.,.,TRBJ1-5,CADTGRQPQHF,TGTGCCGACACGGGGAGACAGCCCCAGCATTTT
TRBV7-3,16,few,.,TRBJ1-5,CASSLKRYFDNQPQHF,TGTGCCAGCAGCTTAAAAAGGTACTTCGACAATCAGCCCCAGCATTTT
TRBV7-6,15,many,TRBD1,TRBJ2-2,CASSLGQGGPGELFF,TGTGCCAGCAGCCTGGGACAGGGTGGTCCCGGGGAGCTGTTTTTT
TRBV7-9,14,few,.,TRBJ2-3,CASSTRDSTDTQYF,TGTGCCAGCAGCACCCGCGACAGCACAGATACGCAGTATTTT
TRBV6-5,14,few,.,TRBJ2-5,CASSYSRPWETQYF,TGTGCCAGCAGTTACTCGAGACCGTGGGAGACCCAGTACTTC
TRBV4-1,15,.,.,TRBJ1-4,CASSQEPATSEKLFF,TGCGCCAGCAGCCAAGAGCCAGCTACTAGTGAAAAACTGTTTTTT
TRBV5-1,15,.,TRBD1,TRBJ2-3,CASSSSGQWLFPQYF,TGCGCCAGCAGCTCCTCGGGACAGTGGCTCTTTCCGCAGTATTTT
TRBV27,15,.,.,TRBJ1-5,CASSPAGRLNQPQHF,TGTGCCAGCAGTCCCGCCGGACGGTTGAATCAGCCCCAGCATTTT
TRBV12-3/TRBV12-4,12,.,.,TRBJ2-1,CASLSRGPEQFF,TGTGCCAGCCTCTCAAGGGGTCCTGAGCAGTTCTTC
TRBV7-6,19,many,TRBD2,TRBJ2-3,CASSQDTGTSGVTTDTQYF,TGTGCCAGCAGCCAGGATACCGGGACTAGCGGGGTAACCACAGATACGCAGTATTTT
TRBV21-1,13,many,.,TRBJ2-3,CARVLEFADTQYF,TGTGCCAGGGTACTAGAATTTGCAGATACGCAGTATTTT
TRBV12-3/TRBV12-4,14,.,TRBD1,TRBJ2-3,CASSAGTGTDTQYF,TGTGCCAGCAGTGCCGGGACAGGCACAGATACGCAGTATTTT
TRBV7-9,14,.,.,TRBJ2-5,CASSSAAVSETQYF,TGTGCCAGCAGCTCGGCCGCAGTTTCAGAGACCCAGTACTTC